Listed here are 20 T cell receptor beta chains from one sample, sequenced in a study of beta chain features in type 1 diabetes. Every bit of the isolated RNA underwent reverse transcription, so sequencing read expressed TCRB transcripts. This table comes from immunoSEQ multiplex PCR, and its TCRdb copy is limited to in-frame clones, with some not included. Among about 240,000 clones listed, 25% to 35% were seen once. Sequenced: central memory CD4+ T cells from blood. These receptor sequences come from a young man in good health.

DNA of the CDR3: TGCGCCAGCAGCTTGGTATGGGCCAAAGAGACCCAGTACTTC. This translates into CASSLVWAKETQYF. J is TRBJ2-5 and V is TRBV5-1; no firm D call. The CDR3 is made up of 14 amino acids. The germline gives CDR1 SGHRS, CDR2 YFSETQ. Trimming pared 0 bases from V and 3 bases from J, leaving 9 bases between.

This clone was detected only a few times. The chain combines TRBV29-1 with TRBJ2-2; the D is unclear. Germline V gene data show CDR1 as SQVTM and CDR2 as ANQGSEA. The CDR3 consists of 12 residues. The ends were cut back, 2 bases at V and 8 bases at J, with 9 bases in the middle. This chain's CDR3 is CSVENPSGELFF. The CDR3, as DNA: TGCAGCGTTGAAAACCCTTCGGGGGAGCTGTTTTTT.

This clone was counted a few times. The DNA of the CDR3 is TGTGCCTGGGCCGGTAGGGGAGGGAAAAACATTCAGTACTTC. It codes for CAWAGRGGKNIQYF. The rearrangement joins TRBV30 to TRBJ2-4; 7 bases line up with TRBD2. Germline V gene data show CDR1 as GTSNPN and CDR2 as SVGIG (reference sequence). The V segment lost 5 bases and the J segment 4 bases; nucleotides outside the gene matches: 8. CDR3 length equals 14 residues.

This chain connects TRBV7-2 to TRBJ2-1; 10 nucleotides line up with TRBD2. The CDR3 consists of 15 residues. With 5 bases clipped from V and 7 bases from J, the junction kept 8 bases outside the gene matches. Germline CDR1 is SGHTA and CDR2 is FQGNSA. CDR3 sequence (DNA): TGTGCCAGCAGCCTGGGACTAGCGCTGGGAAATGAGCAGTTCTTC. Translation gives CASSLGLALGNEQFF.

This clone was seen once. The V and J genes are TRBV9 and TRBJ2-5, with TRBD1 matching over 9 bases. Germline lookup yields CDR1 SGDLS and CDR2 YYNGEE. The CDR3 covers 16 residues. The trim removed 0 bases at V and 2 bases at J, leaving 5 bases unmatched. The chain's CDR3 is CASSVVSGQGQETQYF. The CDR3 bases are TGTGCCAGCAGCGTAGTTTCGGGACAGGGACAAGAGACCCAGTACTTC.

In its sample, this clone was seen a few times. CDR3 coding DNA: TGTGCCAGCAGCCCCCCTCCGGCTGGGCGCGAGCAGTACTTC. Protein: CASSPPPAGREQYF. The J gene is TRBJ2-7, the V gene TRBV28; unclear D gene. CDR3 size: 14 residues. Trimming shortened V by 6 bases and J by 6 bases, and 18 bases separated the two germline ends. From germline, CDR1 is MDHEN and CDR2 SYDVKM.

The chain combines TRBV9 with TRBJ2-3, with D maybe TRBD1 (5 bases). Deletions cut 0 bases from V and 4 bases from J, with 12 bases between. Germline V gives CDR1 SGDLS, CDR2 YYNGEE. CDR3 length equals 15 residues. Written as DNA, the CDR3 is TGTGCCAGCAGCGTAGGGTCAGGGCTCGCAGATACGCAGTATTTT. It translates to CASSVGSGLADTQYF.

This clone was seen only a few times. The gene calls are TRBV4-2 and TRBJ2-7; D not certain. The CDR3 is 13 residues long. Trimming stripped 2 bases from V and 5 bases from J, with 10 bases between. Germline V gene sequence: CDR1 LGHNA, CDR2 YNFKEQ. CDR3 residues: CASSQSNPNEQYF. The CDR3 region has the DNA TGTGCCAGCAGCCAATCTAACCCGAACGAGCAGTACTTC.

This chain uses TRBV15 with TRBJ2-1; a weak D match, TRBD2 (6 bases). There are 15 residues in the CDR3. V shed 3 bases and J shed 2 bases, with 11 bases lying between them. The germline CDR1 and CDR2 sequences are LNHNV and YYDKDF (reference sequence). The CDR3 DNA is TGTGCCACCAGCAGGCAGCGGGCCGCCTACAATGAGCAGTTCTTC. As protein: CATSRQRAAYNEQFF.

The chain employs TRBV9 and TRBJ1-1, with TRBD1 as a possible D gene (6 bases). This CDR3 contains 15 residues. V was pared by 4 bases and J by 4 bases, with 17 bases between. Per the germline V gene, CDR1 is SGDLS and CDR2 is YYNGEE. CDR3 protein: CASSSTGTRGTEAFF. The CDR3 DNA follows: TGTGCCAGCAGCTCTACAGGGACCAGAGGCACTGAAGCTTTCTTT. Full variable domain (remainder filled in from reference TRBV9 and TRBJ1-1): DSGVTQTPKHLITATGQRVTLRCSPRSGDLSVYWYQQSLDQGLQFLIQYYNGEERAKGNILERFSAQQFPDLHSELNLSSLELGDSALYFCASSSTGTRGTEAFFGQGTRLTVV.

This clone was counted ten times or more. CDR3 sequence (DNA): TGTGCCAGCAGGCCACCCACAGAGTACGAGCAGTACTTC. Encoded protein: CASRPPTEYEQYF. The chain recombines TRBV7-2 with TRBJ2-7; D is unclear. Germline CDR1 and CDR2: SGHTA and FQGNSA. There are 13 residues in the CDR3. V shed 6 bases and J shed 4 bases, with 13 bases lying between them.

This clone appeared a few times. The V gene is TRBV28, the J gene TRBJ2-5; no reliable D call. CDR1 and CDR2 (germline): MDHEN, SYDVKM. V lost 5 bases and J 4 bases, leaving 11 bases between the germline ends. There are 13 residues in the CDR3. CDR3 residues: CASSLRVGETQYF. CDR3 coding DNA: TGTGCCAGCAGTCTCCGAGTCGGAGAGACCCAGTACTTC.

The chain employs TRBV9 and TRBJ2-3, with D uncertain. Germline CDR1 reads SGDLS; CDR2 reads YYNGEE. The CDR3 is made up of 16 amino acids. The ends were cut back, 0 bases at V and 2 bases at J, with 13 bases in the middle. The CDR3 nucleotides are TGTGCCAGCAGCGTAGGGGCGGCGCTATCCACAGATACGCAGTATTTT. Amino acids: CASSVGAALSTDTQYF.

The V and J genes are TRBV7-6 and TRBJ2-3, with a tentative D call TRBD2 (5 bases). In germline, CDR1 is SGHVS, CDR2 FNYEAQ. The CDR3 has 13 residues. V dropped 1 base and J dropped 9 bases, with 11 bases sitting between them. This chain's CDR3 is CASSLDPSGTQYF. The CDR3 nucleotides are TGTGCCAGCAGCTTAGACCCGTCGGGGACGCAGTATTTT.

This clone has just a few counts. V is TRBV5-4 and J is TRBJ2-5, with D perhaps TRBD1 or TRBD2 (5 bases each). Germline V CDR1 and CDR2: SGHNT, YYREEE (reference sequence). CDR3 length: 15 amino acids. V was cut by 1 base and J by 3 bases, with 13 bases left in between. CDR3 protein: CASSLWFGGKETQYF. For the CDR3, the DNA is TGTGCCAGCAGCTTGTGGTTTGGGGGAAAAGAGACCCAGTACTTC.

This clone occurred a few times. The chain uses TRBV7-2 and TRBJ2-1, with 8 bases that match TRBD2. V was clipped by 1 base and J by 7 bases; unmatched bases: 15. CDR3 size: 18 residues. Germline assignment: CDR1 SGHTA and CDR2 FQGNSA. CDR3 amino acids: CASSLEIWSGSVVNEQFF. Here the CDR3 DNA reads TGTGCCAGCAGCTTAGAGATTTGGAGCGGGAGTGTGGTAAATGAGCAGTTCTTC.

The chain couples TRBV5-1 to TRBJ2-5; 9 bases agree with TRBD1. V trimming: 2 bases; J trimming: 5 bases; junction bases outside the gene matches: 4. The germline CDR1 and CDR2 sequences are SGHRS and YFSETQ. The CDR3 loop spans 14 amino acids. In nucleotides, the CDR3 is TGCGCCAGCAGCTTAACAGGGGGCTGGGAGACCCAGTACTTC. Translation gives CASSLTGGWETQYF.

This clone was seen a handful of times. The chain employs TRBV5-6 and TRBJ1-5; TRBD1 aligns across 7 bases. J lost 13 bases, V lost 4 bases, and 14 bases had no gene match. The CDR3 has 14 residues. Germline V gene data show CDR1 as SGHDT and CDR2 as YYEEEE. For the CDR3, the DNA is TGTGCCAGCAGCACCTCTGTTCGACAGGGTGAACAGCATTTT. It codes for CASSTSVRQGEQHF.

J is TRBJ2-1 and V is TRBV4-3; 9 positions agree with TRBD2. Germline V gene data show CDR1 as LGHNA and CDR2 as YSLEER. The CDR3 has 16 amino acids. The trim removed 1 base at V and 4 bases at J, leaving 5 bases unmatched. The DNA for the CDR3 is TGCGCCAGCAGCCAAGGTCTAGCGGGAAGATACAATGAGCAGTTCTTC. Protein sequence: CASSQGLAGRYNEQFF.

This clone was recorded a few times. This chain connects TRBV15 to TRBJ2-1; D is perhaps TRBD2 (6 bases). The germline V and J ends were trimmed by 3 bases and 7 bases, with 19 bases remaining between them. The CDR3 consists of 16 residues. Per the germline V gene, CDR1 is LNHNV and CDR2 is YYDKDF (reference sequence). CDR3 in amino acids: CATSSLGLTKENEQFF. DNA of the CDR3: TGTGCCACCAGCAGCTTGGGACTTACAAAGGAGAATGAGCAGTTCTTC.